This TCR beta chain was found in a study of T cells in Graves' hyperthyroidism and ophthalmopathy. J gave up 5 bases and V 4 bases, and 14 bases lay outside the gene matches. From germline, CDR1 is SGHVS and CDR2 FQNEAQ. The length of the CDR3 is 18 residues. The investigators amplified TCR beta CDR3 regions from RNA transcripts. The study used the HTBI primer set for a first-round RT-PCR of the TCR CDR3. TCRdb used MiXCR to reprocess the multiplex PCR reads, holding one entry per CDR3 protein. The sample lists about 260,000 distinct CDR3 sequences; 15% to 20% were seen once. In regard to this clonotype: The antigen remains undetermined.

Whole-study findings and limits: Ophthalmopathy could be told apart from stable hyperthyroidism with a 13 V-J model.

Ophthalmopathy cases met thresholds of Clinical Activity Score at least 3, NOSPECS grade at least 4 and duration under 3 months. Used for diagnoses were clinical symptoms, serum thyroxine and TRAb, thyroid ultrasound and orbital computed tomography. About 10 ml fresh peripheral blood yielded the PBMCs. The source material was blood. This TCR came from a woman aged 18-29 years with Graves' ophthalmopathy. The V call is TRBV7-8, the J call TRBJ1-1, with 12 bases lining up with TRBD1. The CDR3 region is CASSSPPGTGGAGTEAFF. In nucleotides, the CDR3 is TGTGCCAGCAGCTCCCCCCCCGGGACAGGGGGCGCGGGGACTGAAGCTTTCTTT.